This T cell receptor (beta chain) was profiled in a study of spatial heterogeneity in lung cancer. Findings and caveats of the study: Tracking of tumor mutation counts was seen in expanded intratumoral alpha and beta TCR counts.

This clonotype is labeled large. Its target is unknown. As for time point: sample taken at primary tumor resection. TCR cDNA molecules each had a unique molecular identifier. From the 5' RACE reads, TCRdb called clonotypes with MiXCR, one entry per CDR3 protein. The sample holds 950 to 1,500 distinct CDR3 sequences, around 18% seen once. Sequenced material: lung tumor tissue, taken at surgery. The sequence derives from a male donor with early-stage non-small cell lung cancer.

The CDR3 nucleotides read TGCGCCAGCAGAGTTCCCGGAGTCAATCAGCCCCAGCATTTT. This gives the protein CASRVPGVNQPQHF. The J gene is TRBJ1-5, the V gene TRBV5-1, with D uncertain. The CDR3 spans 14 residues. V gave up 5 bases and J gave up 3 bases, with 12 bases separating them. Germline V gene lookup returns CDR1 SGHRS and CDR2 YFSETQ.